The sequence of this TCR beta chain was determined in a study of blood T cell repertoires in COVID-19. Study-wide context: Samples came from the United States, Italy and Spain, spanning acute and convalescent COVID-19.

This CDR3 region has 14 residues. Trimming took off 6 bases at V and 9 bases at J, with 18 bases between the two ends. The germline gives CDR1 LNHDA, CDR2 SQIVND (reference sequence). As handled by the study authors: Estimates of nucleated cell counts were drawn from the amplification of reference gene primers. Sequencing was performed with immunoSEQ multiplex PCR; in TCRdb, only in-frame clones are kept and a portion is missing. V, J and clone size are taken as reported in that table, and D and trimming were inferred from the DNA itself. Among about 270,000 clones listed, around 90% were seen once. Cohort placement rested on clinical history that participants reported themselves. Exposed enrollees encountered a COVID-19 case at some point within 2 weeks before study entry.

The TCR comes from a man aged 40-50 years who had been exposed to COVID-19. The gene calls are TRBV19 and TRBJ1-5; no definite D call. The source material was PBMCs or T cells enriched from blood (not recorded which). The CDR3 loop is CASSRDKSNRPQHF. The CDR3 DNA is TGTGCCAGTAGCCGAGACAAGTCAAACCGGCCCCAGCATTTT.